This T cell receptor beta chain was found in a study of blood T cell repertoires in COVID-19. Study-level background: Whether acute or convalescent, the COVID-19 samples came from the United States, Italy and Spain. From T cells, B-cell-depleted T cells, or PBMCs came the material, which was cDNA or gDNA.

The CDR3 consists of 14 residues. Germline loops: CDR1 LNHDA, CDR2 SQIVND (reference sequence). With 4 bases clipped from V and 3 bases from J, the junction kept 3 bases outside the gene matches. Original analysis: Nucleated cell number was recorded as an estimate derived from reference gene primer amplification. The assay was immunoSEQ multiplex PCR, and TCRdb's table has in-frame clones only and misses some. V and J calls and clone size are copied from that table; D and trimming were computed from the DNA. The data contain over 45,000 clones, roughly 90% of them singletons. This clone was observed a single time.

This chain connects TRBV19 to TRBJ2-7; 10 nucleotides match TRBD2. The TCR comes from a man aged 50-60 years with acute or convalescent COVID-19. Material for sequencing was peripheral blood. In nucleotides, the CDR3 is TGTGCCAGTAGTACTAGCGGGGGAAACTACGAGCAGTACTTC. It is translated as CASSTSGGNYEQYF.